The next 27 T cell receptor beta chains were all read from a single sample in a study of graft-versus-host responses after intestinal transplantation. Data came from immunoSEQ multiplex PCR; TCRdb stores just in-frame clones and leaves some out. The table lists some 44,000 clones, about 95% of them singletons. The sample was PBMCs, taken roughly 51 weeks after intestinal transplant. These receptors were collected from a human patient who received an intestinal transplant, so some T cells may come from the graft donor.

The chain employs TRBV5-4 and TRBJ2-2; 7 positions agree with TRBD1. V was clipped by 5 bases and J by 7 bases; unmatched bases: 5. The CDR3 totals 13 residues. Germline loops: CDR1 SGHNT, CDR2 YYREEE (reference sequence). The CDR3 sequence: CASRGQPGGELFF. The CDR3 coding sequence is TGTGCCAGCAGGGGACAGCCTGGCGGGGAGCTGTTTTTT.

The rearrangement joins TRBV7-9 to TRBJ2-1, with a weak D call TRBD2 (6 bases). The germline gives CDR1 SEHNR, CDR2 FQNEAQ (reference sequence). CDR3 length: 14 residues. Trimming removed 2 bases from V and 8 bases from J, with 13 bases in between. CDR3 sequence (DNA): TGTGCCAGCAGCTTAATCGGGAGTCCCGATGAGCAGTTCTTC. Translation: CASSLIGSPDEQFF.

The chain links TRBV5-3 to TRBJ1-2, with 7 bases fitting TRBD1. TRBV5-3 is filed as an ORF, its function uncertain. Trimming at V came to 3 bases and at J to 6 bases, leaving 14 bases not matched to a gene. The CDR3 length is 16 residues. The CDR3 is CARSSFPSTGKDGYTF. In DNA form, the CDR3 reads TGTGCCAGAAGCTCTTTTCCCTCGACAGGGAAGGATGGCTACACCTTC.

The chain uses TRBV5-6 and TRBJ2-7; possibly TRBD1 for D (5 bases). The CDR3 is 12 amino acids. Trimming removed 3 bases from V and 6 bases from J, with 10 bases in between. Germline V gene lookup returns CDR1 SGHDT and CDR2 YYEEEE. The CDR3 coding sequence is TGTGCCAGCAGCTATGGGGCTGTCGAGCAGTACTTC. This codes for CASSYGAVEQYF.

Here the CDR3 reads CASSEAWGEQPQHF. The CDR3 DNA is TGTGCCAGCAGTGAAGCGTGGGGGGAACAGCCCCAGCATTTT. The chain links TRBV2 to TRBJ1-5, with D maybe TRBD1 (5 bases). CDR1 and CDR2 (germline): SNHLY, FYNNEI. Trimming left V 0 bases short and J 7 bases short, with 10 bases between. This CDR3 comprises 14 residues.

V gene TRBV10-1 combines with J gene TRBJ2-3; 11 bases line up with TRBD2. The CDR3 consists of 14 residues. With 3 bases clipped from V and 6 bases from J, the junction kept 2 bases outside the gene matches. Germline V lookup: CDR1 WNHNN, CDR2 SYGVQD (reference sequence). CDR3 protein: CASSDSGRADTQYF. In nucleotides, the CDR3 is TGCGCCAGCAGTGATAGCGGGAGGGCGGATACGCAGTATTTT.

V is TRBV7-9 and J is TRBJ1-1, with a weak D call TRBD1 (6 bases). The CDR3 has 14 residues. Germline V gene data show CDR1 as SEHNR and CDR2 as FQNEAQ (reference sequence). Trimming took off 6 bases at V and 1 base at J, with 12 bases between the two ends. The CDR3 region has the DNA TGTGCCAGCAGAGAGGGGGGTCGGAACACTGAAGCTTTCTTT. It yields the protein CASREGGRNTEAFF.

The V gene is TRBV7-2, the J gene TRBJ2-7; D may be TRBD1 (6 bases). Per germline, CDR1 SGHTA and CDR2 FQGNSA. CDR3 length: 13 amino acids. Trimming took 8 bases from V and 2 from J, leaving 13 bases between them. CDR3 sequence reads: CASALDRPYEQYF. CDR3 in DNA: TGTGCCAGCGCCCTTGACAGGCCCTACGAGCAGTACTTC. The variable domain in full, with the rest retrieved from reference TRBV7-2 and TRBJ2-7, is GAGVSQSPSNKVTEKGKDVELRCDPISGHTALYWYRQSLGQGLEFLIYFQGNSAPDKSGLPSDRFSAERTGGSVSTLTIQRTQQEDSAVYLCASALDRPYEQYFGPGTRLTVT.

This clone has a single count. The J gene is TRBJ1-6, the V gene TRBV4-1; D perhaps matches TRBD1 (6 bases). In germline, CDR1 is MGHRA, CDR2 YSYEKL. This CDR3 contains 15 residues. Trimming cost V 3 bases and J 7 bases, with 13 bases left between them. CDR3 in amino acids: CASSQVEGGNSPLHF. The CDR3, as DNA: TGCGCCAGCAGCCAGGTTGAGGGGGGGAATTCACCCCTCCACTTT.

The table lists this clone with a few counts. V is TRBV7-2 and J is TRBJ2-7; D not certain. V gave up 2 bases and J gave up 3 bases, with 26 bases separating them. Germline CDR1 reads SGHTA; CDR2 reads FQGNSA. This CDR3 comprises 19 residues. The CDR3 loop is CASSLIGWVLDRTNYEQYF. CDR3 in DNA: TGTGCCAGCAGCTTAATTGGGTGGGTCTTAGACCGAACTAACTACGAGCAGTACTTC.

CDR3 in DNA: TGTGCCAGCAGTGGACTAGGGAACACTGAAGCTTTCTTT. It yields the protein CASSGLGNTEAFF. The V and J genes are TRBV2 and TRBJ1-1, with unresolved D. This CDR3 contains 13 residues. The V end was cut by 4 bases, the J end by 1 base, with 7 bases between. The germline CDR1 and CDR2 sequences are SNHLY and FYNNEI.

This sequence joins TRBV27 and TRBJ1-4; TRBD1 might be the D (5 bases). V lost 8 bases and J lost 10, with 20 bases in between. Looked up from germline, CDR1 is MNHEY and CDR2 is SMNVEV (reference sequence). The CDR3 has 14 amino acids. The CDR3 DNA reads TGTGCCAGCGGACCAACGGGACCGAGCGGAAAACTGTTTTTT. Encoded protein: CASGPTGPSGKLFF. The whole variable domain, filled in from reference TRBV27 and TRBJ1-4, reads EAQVTQNPRYLITVTGKKLTVTCSQNMNHEYMSWYRQDPGLGLRQIYYSMNVEVTDKGDVPEGYKVSRKEKRNFPLILESPSPNQTSLYFCASGPTGPSGKLFFGSGTQLSVL.

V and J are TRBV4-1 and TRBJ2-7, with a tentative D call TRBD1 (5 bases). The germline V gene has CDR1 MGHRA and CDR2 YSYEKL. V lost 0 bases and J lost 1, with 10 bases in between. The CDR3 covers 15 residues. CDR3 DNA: TGCGCCAGCAGCCAAGAATGGGCAGGGTCCTACGAGCAGTACTTC. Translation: CASSQEWAGSYEQYF.

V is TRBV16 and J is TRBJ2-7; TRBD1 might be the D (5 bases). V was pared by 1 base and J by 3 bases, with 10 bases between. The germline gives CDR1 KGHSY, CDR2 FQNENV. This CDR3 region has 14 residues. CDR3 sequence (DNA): TGTGCCAGCAGCCAATACAGGACATACTACGAGCAGTACTTC. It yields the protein CASSQYRTYYEQYF.

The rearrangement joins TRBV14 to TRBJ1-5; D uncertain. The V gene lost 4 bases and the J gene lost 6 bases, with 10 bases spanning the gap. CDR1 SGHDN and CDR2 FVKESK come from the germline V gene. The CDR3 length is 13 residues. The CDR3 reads CASSRDDFQPQHF. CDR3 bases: TGTGCCAGCAGCCGAGACGACTTTCAGCCCCAGCATTTT.

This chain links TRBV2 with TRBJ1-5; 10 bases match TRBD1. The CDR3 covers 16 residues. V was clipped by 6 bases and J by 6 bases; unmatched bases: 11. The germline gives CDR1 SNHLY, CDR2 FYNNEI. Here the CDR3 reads CASSKRTGGSGQPQHF. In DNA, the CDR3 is TGTGCCAGCAGCAAAAGGACAGGGGGTTCGGGTCAGCCCCAGCATTTT. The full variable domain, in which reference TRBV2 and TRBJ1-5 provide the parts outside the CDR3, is EPEVTQTPSHQVTQMGQEVILRCVPISNHLYFYWYRQILGQKVEFLVSFYNNEISEKSEIFDDQFSVERPDGSNFTLKIRSTKLEDSAMYFCASSKRTGGSGQPQHFGDGTRLSIL.

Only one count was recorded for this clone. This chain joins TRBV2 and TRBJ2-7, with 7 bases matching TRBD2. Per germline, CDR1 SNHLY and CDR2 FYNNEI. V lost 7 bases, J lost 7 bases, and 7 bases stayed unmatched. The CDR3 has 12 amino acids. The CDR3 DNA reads TGTGCCAGCAAACTAGCGTACGCGGAGCAGTACTTC. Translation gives CASKLAYAEQYF.

CDR3 sequence: CASTEGVEAFF. Written as DNA, the CDR3 is TGTGCCAGCACGGAAGGGGTTGAAGCTTTCTTT. This rearrangement joins TRBV6-1 to TRBJ1-1; perhaps TRBD1 as D (5 bases). This CDR3 has 11 residues. Germline assignment: CDR1 MNHNS and CDR2 SASEGT. The V and J ends lost 7 bases and 7 bases respectively, with 10 bases between them.

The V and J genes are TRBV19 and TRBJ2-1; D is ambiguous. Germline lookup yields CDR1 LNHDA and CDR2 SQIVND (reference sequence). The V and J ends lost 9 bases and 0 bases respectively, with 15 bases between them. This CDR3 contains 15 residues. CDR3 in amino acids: CASSWGSSSYNEQFF. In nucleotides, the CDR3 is TGTGCCAGCTCTTGGGGATCCTCCTCCTACAATGAGCAGTTCTTC.

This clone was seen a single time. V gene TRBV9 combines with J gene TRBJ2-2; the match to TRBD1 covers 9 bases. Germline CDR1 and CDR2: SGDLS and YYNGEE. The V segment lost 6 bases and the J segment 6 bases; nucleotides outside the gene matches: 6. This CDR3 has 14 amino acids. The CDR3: CASNRDRASGELFF. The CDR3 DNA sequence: TGTGCCAGCAACCGGGACAGGGCATCCGGGGAGCTGTTTTTT.

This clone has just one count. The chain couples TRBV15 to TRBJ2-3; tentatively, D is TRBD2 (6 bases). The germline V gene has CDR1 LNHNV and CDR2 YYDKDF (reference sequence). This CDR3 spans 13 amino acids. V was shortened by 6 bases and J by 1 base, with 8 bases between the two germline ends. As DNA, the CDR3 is TGTGCCACCAGGATAGCGGGCACAGATACGCAGTATTTT. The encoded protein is CATRIAGTDTQYF.

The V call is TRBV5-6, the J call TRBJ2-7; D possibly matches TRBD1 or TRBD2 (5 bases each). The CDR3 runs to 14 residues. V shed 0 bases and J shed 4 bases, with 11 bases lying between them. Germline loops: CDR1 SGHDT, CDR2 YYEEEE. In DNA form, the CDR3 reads TGTGCCAGCAGCTTGGTGAGGGGCGGTTACGAGCAGTACTTC. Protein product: CASSLVRGGYEQYF.

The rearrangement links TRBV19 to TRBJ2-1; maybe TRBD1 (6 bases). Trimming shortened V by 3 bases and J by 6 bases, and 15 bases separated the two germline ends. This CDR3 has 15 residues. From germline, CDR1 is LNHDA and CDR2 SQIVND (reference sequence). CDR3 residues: CASSILQGVPNEQFF. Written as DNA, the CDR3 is TGTGCCAGTAGTATTTTACAGGGAGTCCCCAATGAGCAGTTCTTC.

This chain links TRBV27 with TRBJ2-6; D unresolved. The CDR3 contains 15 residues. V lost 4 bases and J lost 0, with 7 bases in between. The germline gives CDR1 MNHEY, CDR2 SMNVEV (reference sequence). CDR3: CASSSHYSGANVLTF. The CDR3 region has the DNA TGTGCCAGCAGTTCTCACTACTCTGGGGCCAACGTCCTGACTTTC.

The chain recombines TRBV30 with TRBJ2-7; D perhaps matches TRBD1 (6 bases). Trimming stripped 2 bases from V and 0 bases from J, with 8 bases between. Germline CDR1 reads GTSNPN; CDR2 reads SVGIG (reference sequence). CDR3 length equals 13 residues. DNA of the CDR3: TGTGCCTGGAGTTGGGACATCTCCTACGAGCAGTACTTC. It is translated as CAWSWDISYEQYF.

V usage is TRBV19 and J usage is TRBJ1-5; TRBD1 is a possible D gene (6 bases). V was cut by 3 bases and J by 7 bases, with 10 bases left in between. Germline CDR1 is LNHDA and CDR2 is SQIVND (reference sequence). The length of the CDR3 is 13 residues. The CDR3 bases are TGTGCCAGTAGTATGGGAGGGGGGCAGCCCCAGCATTTT. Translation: CASSMGGGQPQHF.

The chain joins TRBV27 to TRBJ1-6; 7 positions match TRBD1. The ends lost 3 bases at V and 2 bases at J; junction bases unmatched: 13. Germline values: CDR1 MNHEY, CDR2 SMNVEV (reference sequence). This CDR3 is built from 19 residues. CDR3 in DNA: TGTGCCAGCAGTTTGAAGGGACAGATAATAGGGACCTATAATTCACCCCTCCACTTT. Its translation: CASSLKGQIIGTYNSPLHF.